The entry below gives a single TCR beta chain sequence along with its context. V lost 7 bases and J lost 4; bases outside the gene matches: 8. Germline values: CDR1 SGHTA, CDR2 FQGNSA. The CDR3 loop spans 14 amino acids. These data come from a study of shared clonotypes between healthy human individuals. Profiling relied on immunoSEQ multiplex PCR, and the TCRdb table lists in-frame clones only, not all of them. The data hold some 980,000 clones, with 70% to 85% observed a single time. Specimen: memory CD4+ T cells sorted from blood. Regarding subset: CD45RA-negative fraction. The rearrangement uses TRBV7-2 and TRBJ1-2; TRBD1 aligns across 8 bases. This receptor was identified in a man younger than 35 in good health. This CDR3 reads CASTHGQGLYGYTF. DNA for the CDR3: TGTGCCAGCACCCACGGACAGGGTCTCTATGGCTACACCTTC. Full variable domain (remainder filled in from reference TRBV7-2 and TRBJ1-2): GAGVSQSPSNKVTEKGKDVELRCDPISGHTALYWYRQSLGQGLEFLIYFQGNSAPDKSGLPSDRFSAERTGGSVSTLTIQRTQQEDSAVYLCASTHGQGLYGYTFGSGTRLTVV.